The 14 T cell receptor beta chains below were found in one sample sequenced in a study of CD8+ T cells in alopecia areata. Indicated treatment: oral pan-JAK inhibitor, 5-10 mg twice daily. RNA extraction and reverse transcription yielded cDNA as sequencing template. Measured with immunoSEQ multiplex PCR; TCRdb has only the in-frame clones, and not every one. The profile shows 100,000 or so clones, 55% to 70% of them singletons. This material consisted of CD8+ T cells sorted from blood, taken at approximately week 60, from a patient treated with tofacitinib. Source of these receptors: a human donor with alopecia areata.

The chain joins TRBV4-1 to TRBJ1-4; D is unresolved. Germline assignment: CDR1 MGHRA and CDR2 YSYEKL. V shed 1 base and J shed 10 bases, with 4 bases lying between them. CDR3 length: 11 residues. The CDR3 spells CASSQVGKLFF. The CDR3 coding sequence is TGCGCCAGCAGCCAAGTAGGAAAACTGTTTTTT.

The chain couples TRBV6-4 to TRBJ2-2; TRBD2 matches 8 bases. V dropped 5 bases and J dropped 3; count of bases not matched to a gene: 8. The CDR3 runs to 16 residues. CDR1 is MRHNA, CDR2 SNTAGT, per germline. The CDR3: CASSPAGTRDTGELFF. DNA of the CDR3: TGTGCCAGCAGTCCCGCGGGGACTAGGGACACCGGGGAGCTGTTTTTT.

CDR3 residues: CSVVPNEQFF. CDR3 nucleotides: TGCAGCGTCGTCCCCAATGAGCAGTTCTTC. The chain combines TRBV29-1 with TRBJ2-1; no clear D. Trimming stripped 6 bases from V and 6 bases from J, with 6 bases between. The CDR3 length is 10 residues. Germline CDR1 SQVTM, CDR2 ANQGSEA.

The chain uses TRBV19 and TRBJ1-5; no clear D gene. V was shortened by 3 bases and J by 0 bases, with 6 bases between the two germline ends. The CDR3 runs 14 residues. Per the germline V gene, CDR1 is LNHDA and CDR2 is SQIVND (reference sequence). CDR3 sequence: CASSIWNSNQPQHF. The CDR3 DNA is TGTGCCAGTAGTATCTGGAATAGCAATCAGCCCCAGCATTTT.

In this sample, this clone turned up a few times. In DNA, the CDR3 is TGCAGTGCTAGGTCCGTCAATGAGCAGTTCTTC. Protein: CSARSVNEQFF. The chain employs TRBV20-1 and TRBJ2-1; no definite D call. Trimming removed 3 bases at V and 6 bases at J, with 6 bases between. The V gene's germline CDR1 is DFQATT and CDR2 SNEGSKA (reference sequence). This CDR3 is 11 amino acids long.

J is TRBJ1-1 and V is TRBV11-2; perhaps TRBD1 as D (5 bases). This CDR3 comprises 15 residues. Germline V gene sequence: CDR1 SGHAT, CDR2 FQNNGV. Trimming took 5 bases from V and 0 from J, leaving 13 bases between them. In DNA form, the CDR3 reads TGTGCCAGCAGCCCATGGGACTCCTTGAACACTGAAGCTTTCTTT. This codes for CASSPWDSLNTEAFF.

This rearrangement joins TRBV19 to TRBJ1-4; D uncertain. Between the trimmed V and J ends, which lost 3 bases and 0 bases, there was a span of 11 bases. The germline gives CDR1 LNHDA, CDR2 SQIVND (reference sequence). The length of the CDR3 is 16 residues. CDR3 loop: CASSMGERSTNEKLFF. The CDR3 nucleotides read TGTGCCAGTAGTATGGGAGAACGCTCAACTAATGAAAAACTGTTTTTT.

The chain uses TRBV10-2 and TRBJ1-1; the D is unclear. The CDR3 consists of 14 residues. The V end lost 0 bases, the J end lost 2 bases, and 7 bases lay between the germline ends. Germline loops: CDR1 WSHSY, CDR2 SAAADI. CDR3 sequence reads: CASSESGHNTEAFF. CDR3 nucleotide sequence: TGCGCCAGCAGTGAGTCTGGTCATAACACTGAAGCTTTCTTT.

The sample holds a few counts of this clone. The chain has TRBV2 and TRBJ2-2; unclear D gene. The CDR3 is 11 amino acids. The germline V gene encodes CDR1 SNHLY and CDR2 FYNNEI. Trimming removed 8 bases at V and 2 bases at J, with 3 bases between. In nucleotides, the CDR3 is TGTGCCAGCGTTAACACCGGGGAGCTGTTTTTT. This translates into CASVNTGELFF.

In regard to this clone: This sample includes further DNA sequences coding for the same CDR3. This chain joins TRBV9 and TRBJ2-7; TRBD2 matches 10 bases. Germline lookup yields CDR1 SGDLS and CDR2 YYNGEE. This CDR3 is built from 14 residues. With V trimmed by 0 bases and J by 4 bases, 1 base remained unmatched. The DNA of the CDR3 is TGTGCCAGCAGCGTAGGGACTAGCGGTTACGAGCAGTACTTC. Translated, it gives CASSVGTSGYEQYF. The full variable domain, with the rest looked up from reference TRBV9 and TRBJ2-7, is DSGVTQTPKHLITATGQRVTLRCSPRSGDLSVYWYQQSLDQGLQFLIQYYNGEERAKGNILERFSAQQFPDLHSELNLSSLELGDSALYFCASSVGTSGYEQYFGPGTRLTVT.

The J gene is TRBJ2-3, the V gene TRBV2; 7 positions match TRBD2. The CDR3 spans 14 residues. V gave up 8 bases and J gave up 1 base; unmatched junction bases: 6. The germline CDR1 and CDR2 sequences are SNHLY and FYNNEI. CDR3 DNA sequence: TGTGCCAGCGGGAGGGGTTCGGGCACAGATACGCAGTATTTT. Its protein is CASGRGSGTDTQYF.

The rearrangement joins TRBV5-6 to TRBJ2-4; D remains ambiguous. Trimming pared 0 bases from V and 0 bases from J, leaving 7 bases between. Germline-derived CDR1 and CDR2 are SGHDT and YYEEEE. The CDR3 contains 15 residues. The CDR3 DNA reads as TGTGCCAGCAGCTTGGGGTTGACAGCCAAAAACATTCAGTACTTC. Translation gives CASSLGLTAKNIQYF.

The CDR3: CANSRDVDNSPLHF. As DNA, the CDR3 is TGTGCCAACAGCCGGGACGTAGATAATTCACCCCTCCACTTT. The genes are TRBV6-1 and TRBJ1-6; possible D gene TRBD1, 5 bases. Trimming took off 10 bases at V and 5 bases at J, with 15 bases between the two ends. The CDR3 is made up of 14 amino acids. Germline V gene data show CDR1 as MNHNS and CDR2 as SASEGT.

Here the CDR3 reads CASRDLDRGTYYGYTF. The DNA for the CDR3 is TGTGCCAGTAGAGACTTGGACAGGGGGACGTACTATGGCTACACCTTC. The chain recombines TRBV19 with TRBJ1-2; 10 bases are shared with TRBD1. In germline, CDR1 is LNHDA, CDR2 SQIVND (reference sequence). V gave up 6 bases and J gave up 3 bases; unmatched junction bases: 10. The length of the CDR3 is 16 residues.